Included here is one T cell receptor beta chain sequence, with context. This clone showed up just once. Its antigen has not been determined. Qualities for individual bases were not recorded, and no much larger clone is one base off. The data were taken from a study of blood T cell repertoires in COVID-19 (dated by TCRdb to the early 2020s). Study-wide context: Samples covering the acute and convalescent phases of COVID-19 were provided by collaborators in the United States, Italy and Spain. The material from the prospective study consisted of cDNA or gDNA derived from T cells, B-cell-depleted T cells, or PBMCs. The dataset comprised deeply sampled blood TCRbeta repertoires from subjects exposed to, actively infected with, or recovered from COVID-19. A freely available public database, intended as a resource for researchers studying the immune response to SARS-CoV-2, is where the repertoires were released. The samples were drawn from the first 160 participants of the ongoing ImmuneRACE study and from more than 1,000 subjects provided by 6 global collaborators. The sample metadata nearly always contained a de-identified subject ID, COVID-19 status, age in years and sex. HLA class I and class II types, where available, came from metadata supplied by the sample provider rather than from assay-based typing.

Results the study describes overall, beyond this receptor: The amount of clinical and demographic metadata varied by source and participant and was provided uncurated.

CDR3 length: 19 amino acids, cysteine to phenylalanine. Only the CDR3 portion is preserved as DNA: 57 bases, with reading frame beginning at the first base. The germline V gene encodes CDR1 LGHNA and CDR2 YNFKEQ. V is pruned by 1 base and J by 6 bases, leaving 14 bases of the junction without a gene match. The immunoSEQ Assay, a bias-controlled multiplex PCR, was used to amplify TCRbeta CDR3 regions from genomic DNA. Turning to the authors' computational methods: The number of nucleated cells in each sample was estimated by amplification of reference gene primers within the assay. To quantify the absolute abundance of each unique TCRbeta CDR3 rearrangement, sequence reads were collapsed and filtered. For each sample, productive Simpson clonality was calculated as the square root of Simpson's diversity index across productive rearrangements. TCRdb mirrors the immuneACCESS table, restricted to in-frame sequences. Some clones are absent from its copies; in checked studies, under half trace to an unresolved V gene, and the reason for the others is unknown. The DNA gave D and trimming, while V, J and clone size come from that table. The sample table lists about 190,000 clones, 70% to 90% of them with a count of one. The ten largest clones add up to 5% to 6.5% of the sample.

Each collaborating institution followed its own protocols to collect whole blood in K2EDTA tubes. Collaborator samples were shipped for TCRbeta analysis as frozen whole blood, isolated PBMCs, or DNA extracted from either sample type. This clonotype originated in a man aged 35 to 55 with active or convalescent COVID-19. The sequence is built from TRBV4-2 and TRBJ2-3; TRBD2 agrees with 12 junctional bases. Sequencing was performed on peripheral blood. The DNA reads TGTGCCAGCAGCCAAGTCGCTAGCGGGGGGGTTGGTTTGCGGGATACGCAGTATTTT. It translates as CASSQVASGGVGLRDTQYF.